The 21 T cell receptor beta chains below come from one sample, sequenced in a study of naive and memory T cell subsets. Study results and limitations: Naive repertoires, especially CD8, held a few larger clonotypes, possibly memory cells re-expressing CD45RA.

An equimolar mix of two oligonucleotides served as the beta constant-region primer for TRBC1 and TRBC2. Nested alpha and beta constant-region primers with the SP2 primer drove four PCR rounds on ligated cDNA. TCRdb passed the UMI-ligation and nested PCR reads through MiXCR, listing each CDR3 protein once. This table holds about 100,000 distinct CDR3 sequences, 14% found once. These TCRs are of unknown antigen specificity. Sequenced input: naive CD8+ T cells from blood. Source of these receptors: a human donor in good health.

This clonotype was detected only a few times. The chain is built from TRBV4-2 and TRBJ2-7, with 9 bases identical to TRBD1. Germline trimming cut 4 bases from V and 3 bases from J; bases unmatched to any gene: 7. Germline V gene sequence: CDR1 LGHNA, CDR2 YNFKEQ. The CDR3 consists of 15 residues. The CDR3 DNA follows: TGTGCCAGCAGCCCCGGGACAGGGTTTAGCTACGAGCAGTACTTC. Its protein is CASSPGTGFSYEQYF.

This clonotype was detected many times. The chain uses TRBV7-2 and TRBJ2-7; D unresolved. Deletions cut 3 bases from V and 4 bases from J, with 7 bases between. The CDR3 has 12 residues. Per germline, CDR1 SGHTA and CDR2 FQGNSA. The CDR3 bases are TGTGCCAGCAGCTTCTTGGGTTACGAGCAGTACTTC. Encoded protein: CASSFLGYEQYF.

The V and J genes are TRBV29-1 and TRBJ2-1; possibly TRBD1 for D (6 bases). Germline CDR1 reads SQVTM; CDR2 reads ANQGSEA. The V end lost 0 bases, the J end lost 8 bases, and 17 bases lay between the germline ends. The length of the CDR3 is 15 residues. The CDR3: CSVEDLPQGLDEQFF. As DNA, the CDR3 is TGCAGCGTTGAAGACCTCCCACAGGGTCTGGATGAGCAGTTCTTC.

The rearrangement joins TRBV21-1 to TRBJ2-6; TRBD1, the table's D call, was not compared with the DNA. TRBV21-1 is a known pseudogene. There are 17 residues in the CDR3. The CDR3 DNA sequence: TGTGCCAGCAGCAGAAGATGGGGCGGTTCGGGGGCCAACGTCCTGACTTTC. As protein: CASSRRWGGSGANVLTF.

V and J are TRBV7-9 and TRBJ2-1, with D unclear. The CDR3 is 12 amino acids. CDR1 is SEHNR and CDR2 is FQNEAQ in the germline V gene (reference sequence). Trimming took off 3 bases at V and 8 bases at J, with 8 bases between the two ends. In DNA form, the CDR3 reads TGTGCCAGCAGCTTTCCGCAAGATGAGCAGTTCTTC. Translating gives CASSFPQDEQFF.

This clonotype was found a few times. V gene TRBV29-1 combines with J gene TRBJ2-7; D remains unclear. In germline, CDR1 is SQVTM, CDR2 ANQGSEA. Trimming removed 0 bases from V and 4 bases from J, with 7 bases in between. CDR3 length: 12 amino acids. Written as DNA, the CDR3 is TGCAGCGTTGAAGATAAGAGTTACGAGCAGTACTTC. Translation: CSVEDKSYEQYF.

At least ten counts were recorded for this clonotype. The J gene is TRBJ2-7, the V gene TRBV7-6; D possibly uses TRBD1 or TRBD2 (5 bases each). Per the germline V gene, CDR1 is SGHVS and CDR2 is FNYEAQ. This CDR3 spans 13 amino acids. V lost 5 bases and J lost 3, with 11 bases in between. CDR3 amino acids: CASSTGTFYEQYF. Written as DNA, the CDR3 is TGTGCCAGCAGCACCGGGACCTTCTACGAGCAGTACTTC.

This clonotype showed up many times. This sequence joins TRBV5-5 and TRBJ2-6; D uncertain. This CDR3 region has 15 residues. Germline loops: CDR1 SGHKS, CDR2 YYEKEE (reference sequence). The V end was cut by 1 base, the J end by 0 bases, with 5 bases between. The CDR3 DNA reads TGTGCCAGCAGCTTGCCAGACTCTGGGGCCAACGTCCTGACTTTC. It specifies CASSLPDSGANVLTF.

This clonotype has only a few counts. CDR3 sequence (DNA): TGTGCCAGCAGCTCCACAGGGGGCGATGAGCAGTTCTTC. This encodes CASSSTGGDEQFF. The chain joins TRBV7-3 to TRBJ2-1; TRBD1 aligns across 9 bases. Germline values: CDR1 SGHTA, CDR2 FQGTGA. This CDR3 is 13 amino acids long. The V and J ends lost 4 bases and 8 bases, in that order; junction bases with no gene match: 3.

This clonotype has a handful of counts. The gene calls are TRBV2 and TRBJ2-7, with D possibly TRBD1 on 6 matching bases. Per germline, CDR1 SNHLY and CDR2 FYNNEI. V lost 6 bases and J 5 bases, leaving 17 bases between the germline ends. The length of the CDR3 is 14 residues. The CDR3 protein is CASSDTGRLDEQYF. As DNA, the CDR3 is TGTGCCAGCAGCGACACAGGGCGTCTAGACGAGCAGTACTTC.

The CDR3 region is CASSLPTAYEQYF. CDR3 coding DNA: TGTGCCAGCAGTTTACCGACAGCCTACGAGCAGTACTTC. The chain carries TRBV28 and TRBJ2-7; possible D gene TRBD1, 5 bases. V lost 2 bases and J lost 2, with 7 bases in between. The CDR3 length is 13 residues. CDR1 is MDHEN and CDR2 is SYDVKM in the germline V gene.

V and J are TRBV4-3 and TRBJ2-3; tentative D call: TRBD1 (5 bases). V was shortened by 0 bases and J by 6 bases, with 13 bases between the two germline ends. CDR3 length equals 15 residues. CDR1 and CDR2 from the germline V gene are LGHNA and YSLEER. CDR3: CASSQEQESSDTQYF. DNA of the CDR3: TGCGCCAGCAGCCAAGAACAGGAATCGTCGGATACGCAGTATTTT.

This clonotype was detected a few times. The gene calls are TRBV7-8 and TRBJ2-3; TRBD2 aligns across 7 bases. Germline V CDR1 and CDR2: SGHVS, FQNEAQ. The CDR3 consists of 14 residues. With V trimmed by 4 bases and J by 1 base, 2 bases remained unmatched. CDR3 protein: CASSSLAGTDTQYF. The CDR3 DNA reads as TGTGCCAGCAGCTCCCTAGCGGGCACAGATACGCAGTATTTT.

A few counts support this clonotype. The chain has TRBV12-3 or TRBV12-4 and TRBJ2-3; TRBD2 aligns across 8 bases. V shed 3 bases and J 0 bases; nucleotides not matched to a gene: 8. CDR3 length: 17 residues. The CDR3 nucleotides are TGTGCCAGCAGTTTTTCTGGACGGGGGGGAAGCACAGATACGCAGTATTTT. Its protein is CASSFSGRGGSTDTQYF.

This clonotype was recorded at least ten times. The gene calls are TRBV20-1 and TRBJ2-7, with a tentative D call TRBD2 (5 bases). The germline CDR1 and CDR2 sequences are DFQATT and SNEGSKA (reference sequence). The CDR3 spans 13 residues. Trimming pared 3 bases from V and 2 bases from J, leaving 11 bases between. CDR3 protein: CSARRAVAYEQYF. In nucleotides, the CDR3 is TGCAGTGCTAGGCGGGCCGTCGCCTACGAGCAGTACTTC.

The chain has TRBV7-9 and TRBJ2-7; 9 bases fit TRBD2. The CDR3 is 16 residues long. Germline V gene data show CDR1 as SEHNR and CDR2 as FQNEAQ (reference sequence). J lost 0 bases, V lost 4 bases, and 7 bases had no gene match. The CDR3 DNA reads as TGTGCCAGCAGCTACTCTGAGACTAGCGGCTCCTACGAGCAGTACTTC. Translating gives CASSYSETSGSYEQYF.

This clonotype was seen more than once but under ten times. The chain recombines TRBV14 with TRBJ1-2; 7 nucleotides match TRBD1. The CDR3 loop spans 13 amino acids. V was clipped by 2 bases and J by 3 bases; unmatched bases: 0. The germline V gene has CDR1 SGHDN and CDR2 FVKESK. CDR3 loop: CASSQQGDYGYTF. In nucleotides, the CDR3 is TGTGCCAGCAGCCAACAGGGGGACTATGGCTACACCTTC.

Remarks on this clonotype: A much more abundant neighbour one base away suggests this may be a read error. The chain is built from TRBV20-1 and TRBJ2-7, with D hard to call. Germline CDR1 reads DFQATT; CDR2 reads SNEGSKA (reference sequence). The CDR3 spans 13 residues. The V end lost 2 bases, the J end lost 5 bases, and 13 bases lay between the germline ends. The CDR3 DNA is TGCAGTGCTAGACCGAAGGCATTCCACGAGCAGTACTTC. Its translation: CSARPKAFHEQYF.

The V call is TRBV13, the J call TRBJ2-1; the D is unclear. There are 14 residues in the CDR3. Germline CDR1 PRHDT, CDR2 FYEKMQ (reference sequence). V was pared by 5 bases and J by 5 bases, with 13 bases between. CDR3: CASSPVAYNNEQFF. In DNA form, the CDR3 reads TGTGCCAGCAGCCCGGTCGCCTACAACAATGAGCAGTTCTTC.

This clonotype came up a few times. This chain joins TRBV12-3 or TRBV12-4 and TRBJ2-1; either TRBD1 or TRBD2 may supply D (6 bases each). V lost 7 bases and J lost 3, with 13 bases in between. The CDR3 is 14 amino acids. The CDR3 coding sequence is TGTGCCAGCAATGAGGGGGGAATCTACAATGAGCAGTTCTTC. Translation gives CASNEGGIYNEQFF.

The J gene is TRBJ1-2, the V gene TRBV12-3 or TRBV12-4; TRBD1 might be the D (6 bases). Trimming took 4 bases from V and 8 from J, leaving 23 bases between them. This CDR3 spans 16 amino acids. CDR3 protein: CASSSPGTLQYGGYTF. The DNA for the CDR3 is TGTGCCAGCAGTTCCCCCGGGACACTCCAGTACGGGGGCTACACCTTC.